The source of this T cell receptor beta chain is a study of blood T cells in healthy people across ages. Study results and limitations: A roughly linear age-dependent decrease characterized TCR beta diversity per million T cells. There were more naive CD4+ cells and higher diversity in long-lived donors than in aged donors.

With regard to this clonotype: Its specificity is not known.

Primed by a sample-barcoded 5' primer and a J-beta primer mix, a second PCR proceeded for about 7 to 12 cycles. All cDNA molecules were each tagged by a template-switch adaptor with 12 random nucleotides. Using its own MiXCR run on the 5' RACE reads, TCRdb lists one record per CDR3 protein. The sample has about 720,000 distinct CDR3 sequences, about 20% seen once; the top ten hold around 22%. The extraction recovered at least 6 micrograms of total RNA per sample. The sample taken for sequencing was blood. This sequence originates from a man between 65 and 85 years old in good health.

The CDR3 here is CASSLAQDRNQGQEAFF. The CDR3 DNA follows: TGTGCCAGCAGCTTAGCCCAGGACAGGAACCAGGGACAGGAAGCTTTCTTT. This chain joins TRBV13 and TRBJ1-1; 7 positions agree with TRBD1. The CDR3 consists of 17 residues. With 1 base clipped from V and 8 bases from J, the junction kept 16 bases outside the gene matches. Per germline, CDR1 PRHDT and CDR2 FYEKMQ (reference sequence).